This T cell receptor beta chain was recorded in a study of monozygotic twins with inflammatory bowel disease. About this clonotype: Its antigen is currently unknown.

Regarding the study as a whole: Researchers reported no repertoire similarity difference between concordant and discordant twins, possibly from limited power. No discrimination was achieved between different T cell subtypes. Healthy co-twins exceeded IBD patients in TCRbeta diversity as measured by inverse Simpson.

UMIs bearing a 6-nucleotide sample barcode were added through template switching. From its re-call of the 5' RACE reads, TCRdb lists each CDR3 protein once, without DNA. Its table lists 150,000 to 200,000 distinct CDR3 sequences. Sequenced input: blood. The origin of this receptor is a human donor with ulcerative colitis or Crohn's disease, or a healthy co-twin of an affected twin (not recorded which).

The CDR3 here is CSAKTGGASPLHF. The chain links TRBV20-1 to TRBJ1-6; the D gene TCRdb calls, TRBD1, cannot be checked with no DNA. The germline CDR1 and CDR2 sequences are DFQATT and SNEGSKA (reference sequence). The CDR3 length is 13 residues.